This record covers a single TCR beta chain. The sample belongs to a study of response to subunit inactivated influenza vaccine. The CDR3 has 13 residues. Germline loops: CDR1 GTSNPN, CDR2 SVGIG (reference sequence). V lost 2 bases, J lost 5 bases, and 12 bases lay in between. MiXCR, run by TCRdb on the RT-PCR reads, gives a single entry per CDR3 protein. The data hold under 550,000 distinct CDR3 sequences, with approximately 6.9% observed a single time. The input for sequencing was PBMCs from blood, taken approximately 25 months after vaccination. This clonotype was obtained from a man in his fifties or sixties who received an inactivated influenza vaccine. This rearrangement joins TRBV30 to TRBJ2-5; D perhaps matches TRBD1 (6 bases). This chain's CDR3 is CAWSLQGHETQYF. The CDR3 bases are TGTGCCTGGAGTCTCCAGGGGCACGAGACCCAGTACTTC. Full variable domain (outside the CDR3, taken from reference TRBV30 and TRBJ2-5): SQTIHQWPATLVQPVGSPLSLECTVEGTSNPNLYWYRQAAGRGLQLLFYSVGIGQISSEVPQNLSASRPQDRQFILSSKKLLLSDSGFYLCAWSLQGHETQYFGPGTRLLVL.